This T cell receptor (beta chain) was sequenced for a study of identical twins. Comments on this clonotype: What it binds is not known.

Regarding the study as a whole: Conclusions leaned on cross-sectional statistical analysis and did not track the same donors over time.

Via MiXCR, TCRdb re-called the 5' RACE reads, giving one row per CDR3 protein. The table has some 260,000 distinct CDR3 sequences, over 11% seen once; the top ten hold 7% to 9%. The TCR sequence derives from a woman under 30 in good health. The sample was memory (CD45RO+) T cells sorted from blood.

CDR3 DNA sequence: TGTGCCAGCAGCACGGGAGACCGCCCCGGGGAGCTGTTTTTT. It translates to CASSTGDRPGELFF. The chain has TRBV12-3 or TRBV12-4 and TRBJ2-2, with D perhaps TRBD2 (6 bases). The CDR3 sequence is 14 residues long. V was clipped by 6 bases and J by 6 bases, with 14 bases between them.